This TCR beta chain was sequenced in a study of naive and memory T cell subsets. An equimolar mix of two oligonucleotides served as the beta constant-region primer for TRBC1 and TRBC2. Ligated cDNA was amplified by four rounds of PCR with nested alpha and beta constant-region primers and SP2. A single record per CDR3 protein comes from TCRdb applying MiXCR to the UMI-ligation and nested PCR reads. The data contain approximately 16,000 distinct CDR3 sequences, 8.7% of them singletons. Whole-study results and caveats: In naive cells, over 85% of TCR sequences were seen only once.

Between the trimmed V and J ends, which lost 5 bases and 5 bases, there was a span of 6 bases. This CDR3 has 12 residues. Ten or more counts support this clonotype. What it binds is not known. Material for sequencing was central memory CD8+ T cells from blood. The chain is built from TRBV12-3 or TRBV12-4 and TRBJ2-2; TRBD1 might be the D (5 bases). This clonotype was sampled from a human donor in good health. The CDR3 nucleotides are TGTGCCAGCAGTCAGGGAACCGGGGAGCTGTTTTTT. Protein product: CASSQGTGELFF.